This TCR beta chain was recovered during a study of cytomegalovirus exposure and HLA in healthy donors. Study observations and caveats: What TCR beta sequences reportedly achieved was accurate prediction of HLA-A and HLA-B alleles in most subjects. Among the sequence variants, a highly shared cluster was likely an artifact of sequencing.

The CDR3 is 15 amino acids. The V and J ends lost 5 bases and 2 bases respectively, with 15 bases between them. The V gene's germline CDR1 is MDHEN and CDR2 SYDVKM. PCR amplification relied on 60 Vbeta primers (plus 13 Jbeta primers). Libraries were prepared by immunoSEQ multiplex PCR; TCRdb keeps only in-frame clonotypes and omits some of them. The sample holds roughly 250,000 clones, 84% seen once. Points on this clone: Its antigen remains unidentified.

V is TRBV28 and J is TRBJ1-1; D gene ambiguous. Sample: PBMCs. The sequence derives from a woman in her thirties or forties in good health and CMV-seropositive. CDR3 in amino acids: CASSLLVQPNTEAFF. The CDR3 region has the DNA TGTGCCAGCAGTCTATTAGTACAGCCTAACACTGAAGCTTTCTTT.